What follows are 18 T cell receptor beta chains derived from one specimen sequenced in a study of shared clonotypes between healthy human individuals. TCRdb keeps only in-frame clones here, not all; method: immunoSEQ multiplex PCR. The sample holds millions of clones, 85% to 95% seen once. Sequencing was done on a sample of naive CD4+ T cells sorted from blood. The subset was: CD45RA+ positively selected. Receptors originate from a man aged 18 to 29 in good health.

The rearrangement links TRBV28 to TRBJ2-3; D gene ambiguous. Trimming stripped 6 bases from V and 5 bases from J, with 15 bases between. CDR3 length: 14 residues. Germline V gene data show CDR1 as MDHEN and CDR2 as SYDVKM. Here the CDR3 DNA reads TGTGCCAGCAGCTTTGCAGGTATAATAGATACGCAGTATTTT. This gives the protein CASSFAGIIDTQYF. Complete variable domain (other parts from reference TRBV28 and TRBJ2-3): DVKVTQSSRYLVKRTGEKVFLECVQDMDHENMFWYRQDPGLGLRLIYFSYDVKMKEKGDIPEGYSVSREKKERFSLILESASTNQTSMYLCASSFAGIIDTQYFGPGTRLTVL.

This clone was found once. The J gene is TRBJ1-1, the V gene TRBV30; D call uncertain. This CDR3 region has 10 residues. CDR1 and CDR2 (germline): GTSNPN, SVGIG (reference sequence). Trimming cost V 1 base and J 6 bases, with 3 bases left between them. The CDR3 sequence is CAWSGSEAFF. CDR3 coding DNA: TGTGCCTGGAGTGGGTCTGAAGCTTTCTTT.

The rearrangement joins TRBV2 to TRBJ1-2, with 8 positions matching TRBD1. The CDR3 totals 15 residues. Germline V CDR1 and CDR2: SNHLY, FYNNEI. J gave up 4 bases and V 6 bases, and 10 bases lay outside the gene matches. The CDR3 protein is CASRDQGASLYGYTF. The CDR3 DNA is TGTGCCAGCAGAGATCAGGGGGCCTCCCTCTATGGCTACACCTTC.

The chain recombines TRBV6-5 with TRBJ2-2; no clear D gene. The CDR3 covers 13 residues. V dropped 4 bases and J dropped 6 bases, with 9 bases sitting between them. CDR1 is MNHEY and CDR2 is SVGAGI in the germline V gene. The CDR3 region has the DNA TGTGCCAGCAGTTTAGGGTTCTCCGGGGAGCTGTTTTTT. Amino acid sequence: CASSLGFSGELFF.

V is TRBV5-1 and J is TRBJ1-5; maybe TRBD1 (5 bases). Trimming removed 0 bases from V and 8 bases from J, with 12 bases in between. CDR3 length: 14 residues. Germline loops: CDR1 SGHRS, CDR2 YFSETQ. CDR3 residues: CASSLAGQGEPQHF. CDR3 nucleotides: TGCGCCAGCAGCTTGGCCGGGCAGGGAGAGCCCCAGCATTTT. Drawing the rest from reference TRBV5-1 and TRBJ1-5, the complete variable domain is KAGVTQTPRYLIKTRGQQVTLSCSPISGHRSVSWYQQTPGQGLQFLFEYFSETQRNKGNFPGRFSGRQFSNSRSEMNVSTLELGDSALYLCASSLAGQGEPQHFGDGTRLSIL.

V and J are TRBV6-1 and TRBJ1-2; no firm D call. CDR1 is MNHNS and CDR2 is SASEGT in the germline V gene. This CDR3 is built from 16 residues. Trimming pared 0 bases from V and 3 bases from J, leaving 14 bases between. The chain's CDR3 is CASSEASLGKHYGYTF. The CDR3 DNA reads TGTGCCAGCAGTGAAGCGTCATTAGGGAAGCACTATGGCTACACCTTC.

The rearrangement uses TRBV4-3 and TRBJ2-1; D might be TRBD2 (6 bases). The CDR3 is made up of 14 amino acids. Germline V lookup: CDR1 LGHNA, CDR2 YSLEER. V lost 4 bases, J lost 8 bases, and 15 bases lay in between. CDR3 sequence reads: CASSPDGGGHEQFF. CDR3 in DNA: TGCGCCAGCAGCCCCGATGGGGGAGGCCATGAGCAGTTCTTC.

This clone was recorded only once. This sequence joins TRBV2 and TRBJ1-2; tentatively, D is TRBD1 (5 bases). Germline values: CDR1 SNHLY, CDR2 FYNNEI. Trimming left V 6 bases short and J 0 bases short, with 14 bases between. This CDR3 spans 15 amino acids. Here the CDR3 DNA reads TGTGCCAGCAGCCGCCCAGGGAGGGCTAACTATGGCTACACCTTC. Amino acid sequence: CASSRPGRANYGYTF.

This chain connects TRBV5-8 to TRBJ2-2; 7 positions match TRBD1. CDR3 size: 14 residues. CDR1 and CDR2 from the germline V gene are SGHTS and YDEGEE. The trim removed 0 bases at V and 6 bases at J, leaving 2 bases unmatched. The CDR3 nucleotides are TGTGCCAGCAGCTTGGGACAGGGATCCGGGGAGCTGTTTTTT. This codes for CASSLGQGSGELFF.

The J gene is TRBJ2-2, the V gene TRBV6-5; no reliable D call. The V and J ends lost 9 bases and 4 bases respectively, with 15 bases between them. Germline-derived CDR1 and CDR2 are MNHEY and SVGAGI. This CDR3 comprises 14 residues. CDR3 protein: CARIELSLTGELFF. CDR3 sequence (DNA): TGTGCCAGGATAGAATTGAGCCTCACCGGGGAGCTGTTTTTT.

In DNA form, the CDR3 reads TGCAGCGTGGACCGGGACAGGGCCGACACTAACTATGGCTACACCTTC. Translating gives CSVDRDRADTNYGYTF. This sequence joins TRBV29-1 and TRBJ1-2; 9 positions agree with TRBD1. Germline V CDR1 and CDR2: SQVTM, ANQGSEA. Losses at the gene ends were 6 bases for V and 0 bases for J; bases not matched to a gene: 11. The length of the CDR3 is 16 residues.

Ten or more counts support this clone. V usage is TRBV18 and J usage is TRBJ1-3, with D perhaps matching TRBD1 (5 bases). Germline V lookup: CDR1 KGHSH, CDR2 LQKENI. Trimming pared 0 bases from V and 2 bases from J, leaving 11 bases between. The CDR3 is 16 amino acids. As DNA, the CDR3 is TGTGCCAGCTCACCACCGGGCAGGGCCGCTGGAAACACCATATATTTT. Translated: CASSPPGRAAGNTIYF.

A note on this clone: The same CDR3 arises from other DNA sequences in this sample as well. The chain has TRBV5-8 and TRBJ2-5, with D possibly being TRBD1 (5 bases). V lost 0 bases and J lost 3, with 9 bases in between. Germline V gene lookup returns CDR1 SGHTS and CDR2 YDEGEE. The CDR3 covers 14 residues. The DNA for the CDR3 is TGTGCCAGCAGCTTGGGCCAGGGAAAAGAGACCCAGTACTTC. This sequence encodes CASSLGQGKETQYF.

This sequence joins TRBV5-5 and TRBJ2-3, with D uncertain. The CDR3 covers 12 residues. Germline assignment: CDR1 SGHKS and CDR2 YYEKEE (reference sequence). V was clipped by 4 bases and J by 4 bases, with 7 bases between them. For the CDR3, the DNA is TGTGCCAGCAGCCCTTTCGCAGATACGCAGTATTTT. Translated, it gives CASSPFADTQYF.

This clone was found once. The chain is built from TRBV6-5 and TRBJ2-7; D call uncertain. Germline loops: CDR1 MNHEY, CDR2 SVGAGI. V was shortened by 0 bases and J by 0 bases, with 12 bases between the two germline ends. The CDR3 has 16 residues. The CDR3 protein is CASSYSWTPSSYEQYF. In nucleotides, the CDR3 is TGTGCCAGCAGTTACTCTTGGACGCCGAGCTCCTACGAGCAGTACTTC.

The CDR3 loop reads CAWSVPQETQYF. The CDR3 region has the DNA TGTGCCTGGAGTGTTCCTCAAGAGACCCAGTACTTC. The V and J genes are TRBV30 and TRBJ2-5; D unresolved. The V end was cut by 0 bases, the J end by 2 bases, with 4 bases between. The CDR3 totals 12 residues. The germline CDR1 and CDR2 sequences are GTSNPN and SVGIG (reference sequence). The variable domain in full, with the rest retrieved from reference TRBV30 and TRBJ2-5, is SQTIHQWPATLVQPVGSPLSLECTVEGTSNPNLYWYRQAAGRGLQLLFYSVGIGQISSEVPQNLSASRPQDRQFILSSKKLLLSDSGFYLCAWSVPQETQYFGPGTRLLVL.

This clone was counted a single time. The V gene is TRBV2, the J gene TRBJ2-7; D may be TRBD2 (7 bases). CDR1 is SNHLY, CDR2 FYNNEI, per germline. V was trimmed by 6 bases and J by 6 bases, leaving 21 bases between them. The CDR3 contains 15 residues. The CDR3 region is CASSHPWEGGSEQYF. The CDR3 region has the DNA TGTGCCAGCAGCCACCCCTGGGAGGGGGGCAGCGAGCAGTACTTC.

The chain carries TRBV4-2 and TRBJ1-4; 9 bases map to TRBD1. Germline CDR1 reads LGHNA; CDR2 reads YNFKEQ. This CDR3 contains 16 residues. V gave up 4 bases and J gave up 7 bases; unmatched junction bases: 10. CDR3: CASSPTPDRGGEKLFF. CDR3 DNA sequence: TGTGCCAGCAGCCCTACACCGGACAGGGGAGGTGAAAAACTGTTTTTT.